Listed here are 14 T cell receptor beta chains from one sample, sequenced in a study of blood T cells in healthy people across ages. The second PCR ran 7 to 11 cycles with a sample-barcoded 5' primer and J-beta primers. TCRdb itself ran the 5' RACE reads through MiXCR, one entry per CDR3 protein. The top ten hold 15% to 19% of the sample, which has about 700,000 distinct CDR3 sequences, approximately 30% seen once. Sequenced: blood. The receptors were gathered from a woman of 80 years or more in good health.

This clonotype was detected a few times. Since a much larger clone is just one base distant, this may be a read error. V and J are TRBV2 and TRBJ2-5; 10 bases are a match to TRBD1. The V gene's germline CDR1 is SNHLY and CDR2 FYNNEI. The CDR3 has 13 residues. CDR3 bases: TGTGTCAGCAGGACAGGGGGGAAAGAGACCCAGTACTTC. Translated, it gives CVSRTGGKETQYF.

V is TRBV5-1 and J is TRBJ2-5; possible D gene TRBD1, 6 bases. From germline, CDR1 is SGHRS and CDR2 YFSETQ. The CDR3 contains 14 residues. V was trimmed by 7 bases and J by 1 base, leaving 14 bases between them. The CDR3 DNA reads TGCGCCAGCGGCGCCACAGGGACCCAAGAGACCCAGTACTTC. This translates into CASGATGTQETQYF.

This clonotype has ten or more counts. The J gene is TRBJ1-2, the V gene TRBV7-2; D call uncertain. V lost 2 bases, J lost 6 bases, and 13 bases lay in between. Germline CDR1 SGHTA, CDR2 FQGNSA. This CDR3 region has 14 residues. CDR3 bases: TGTGCCAGCAGCTTACGAACAGTTTCCCATGGCTACACCTTC. It codes for CASSLRTVSHGYTF.

There are many counts of this clonotype. This chain joins TRBV6-5 and TRBJ2-1, with 7 positions matching TRBD2. CDR3 length: 15 amino acids. Germline V gene lookup returns CDR1 MNHEY and CDR2 SVGAGI. Unmatched junction bases numbered 6, after V lost 2 bases and J lost 5 bases. CDR3 residues: CASSYEGSGHNEQFF. The DNA of the CDR3 is TGTGCCAGCAGTTACGAGGGTAGCGGGCACAATGAGCAGTTCTTC.

Points on this clonotype: A read error is possible here, since a much larger clone lies one base away. The CDR3 sequence: CASSLVGRGRTLQYF. The CDR3 DNA is TGTGCCAGCAGCTTAGTCGGCAGGGGGCGGACCTTGCAGTACTTC. The rearrangement uses TRBV7-2 and TRBJ2-5; 8 nucleotides line up with TRBD1. The trim removed 1 base at V and 11 bases at J, leaving 12 bases unmatched. Germline loops: CDR1 SGHTA, CDR2 FQGNSA. The CDR3 covers 15 residues.

As concerns this clonotype: A much larger clone sits a single nucleotide away, making a read error possible. The chain joins TRBV20-1 to TRBJ1-2; D is unresolved. The length of the CDR3 is 15 residues. CDR1 DFQATT and CDR2 SNEGSKA come from the germline V gene (reference sequence). The CDR3 spells CSAREVGLANYDYTF. In nucleotides, the CDR3 is TGCAGTGCTAGAGAGGTGGGATTAGCTAACTATGACTACACCTTC.

The CDR3 loop is CSGARTVATDTQYF. CDR3 in DNA: TGCAGTGGGGCTCGGACAGTTGCCACAGATACGCAGTATTTT. The J gene is TRBJ2-3, the V gene TRBV20-1; D might be TRBD1 (6 bases). Germline values: CDR1 DFQATT, CDR2 SNEGSKA (reference sequence). The ends were cut back, 7 bases at V and 2 bases at J, with 16 bases in the middle. The CDR3 spans 14 residues.

This clonotype has a count of ten or more. This chain joins TRBV5-1 and TRBJ2-5, with D tentatively TRBD2 (6 bases). The CDR3 is made up of 13 amino acids. Trimming removed 0 bases at V and 7 bases at J, with 10 bases between. Per the germline V gene, CDR1 is SGHRS and CDR2 is YFSETQ. This CDR3 reads CASSLAGVSTQYF. The CDR3 coding sequence is TGCGCCAGCAGCTTGGCGGGGGTGTCGACCCAGTACTTC.

The V and J genes are TRBV30 and TRBJ1-2; 8 bases align to TRBD1. CDR1 is GTSNPN and CDR2 is SVGIG in the germline V gene (reference sequence). Trimming took 3 bases from V and 7 from J; bases not matched to a gene: 13. CDR3 size: 15 residues. CDR3 nucleotide sequence: TGTGCCTGGAGGACCCCGGGCAGGGGGCGCGGTGGCTACACCTTC. Encoded protein: CAWRTPGRGRGGYTF.

The sample holds many counts of this clonotype. The rearrangement joins TRBV30 to TRBJ1-5; D not certain. Germline V CDR1 and CDR2: GTSNPN, SVGIG (reference sequence). This CDR3 region has 13 residues. With 0 bases removed from V and 5 bases from J, the gap between germline ends came to 8 bases. CDR3 in amino acids: CAWSVRGYQPQHF. CDR3 bases: TGTGCCTGGAGTGTACGGGGTTATCAGCCCCAGCATTTT.

This clonotype was detected many times. The V gene is TRBV19, the J gene TRBJ2-7, with 11 bases identical to TRBD1. Germline values: CDR1 LNHDA, CDR2 SQIVND (reference sequence). The junction had 5 bases not matched to a gene; V was cut back by 3 bases and J by 4 bases. CDR3 size: 15 residues. CDR3 DNA: TGTGCCAGTAGTATGAGGACAGGGGGCCTATACGAGCAGTACTTC. Its protein is CASSMRTGGLYEQYF.

A note on this clonotype: The germline gene is not matched at one end of the junction; a read error may be the cause. The CDR3 protein is CASSQGGWSSYSEQFF. CDR3 DNA: TGCGCCAGCAGCCAAGGGGGCTGGAGCTCCTACAGTGAGCAGTTCTTC. The rearrangement joins TRBV4-3 to TRBJ2-1; D perhaps matches TRBD1 (5 bases). CDR1 and CDR2 (germline): LGHNA, YSLEER. This CDR3 region has 16 residues.

Notes on this clonotype: The junction and the germline gene differ at one end; a read error may be behind it. The chain is built from TRBV5-4 and TRBJ2-7; TRBD1 might be the D (5 bases). CDR1 SGHNT and CDR2 YYREEE come from the germline V gene (reference sequence). The CDR3 runs to 13 residues. The CDR3 reads CANSLEGVGEQYF. The CDR3, as DNA: TGTGCCAACAGCTTGGAAGGGGTGGGGGAGCAGTACTTC.

This clonotype was found many times. J is TRBJ2-1 and V is TRBV7-3; the D gene is possibly TRBD2 (6 bases). The V end was cut by 5 bases, the J end by 10 bases, with 15 bases between. This CDR3 has 13 residues. From germline, CDR1 is SGHTA and CDR2 FQGTGA. The DNA of the CDR3 is TGTGCCAGCAGCCTTCGACCCCGGGGGGAGCAGTTCTTC. Protein sequence: CASSLRPRGEQFF.